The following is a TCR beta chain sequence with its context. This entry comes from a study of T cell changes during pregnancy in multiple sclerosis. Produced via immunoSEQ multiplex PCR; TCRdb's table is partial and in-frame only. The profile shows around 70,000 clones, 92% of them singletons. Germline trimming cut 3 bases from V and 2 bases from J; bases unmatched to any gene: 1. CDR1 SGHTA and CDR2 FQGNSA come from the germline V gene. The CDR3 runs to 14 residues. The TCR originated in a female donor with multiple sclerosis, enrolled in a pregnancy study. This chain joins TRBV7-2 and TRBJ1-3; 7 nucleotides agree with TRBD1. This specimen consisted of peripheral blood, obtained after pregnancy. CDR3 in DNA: TGTGCCAGCAGCTTCGGGACAGCTGGAAACACCATATATTTT. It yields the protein CASSFGTAGNTIYF.